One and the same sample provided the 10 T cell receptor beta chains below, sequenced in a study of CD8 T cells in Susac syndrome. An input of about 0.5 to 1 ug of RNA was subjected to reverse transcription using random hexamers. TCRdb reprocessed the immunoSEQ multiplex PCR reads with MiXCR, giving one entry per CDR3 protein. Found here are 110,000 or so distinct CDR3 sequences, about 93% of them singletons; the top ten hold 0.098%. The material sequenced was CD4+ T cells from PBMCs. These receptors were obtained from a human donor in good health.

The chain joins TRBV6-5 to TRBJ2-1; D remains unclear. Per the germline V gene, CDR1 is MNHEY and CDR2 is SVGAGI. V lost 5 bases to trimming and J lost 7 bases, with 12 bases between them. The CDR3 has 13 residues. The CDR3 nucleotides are TGTGCCAGCAGTCCACGCCCCAGGAATGAGCAGTTCTTC. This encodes CASSPRPRNEQFF.

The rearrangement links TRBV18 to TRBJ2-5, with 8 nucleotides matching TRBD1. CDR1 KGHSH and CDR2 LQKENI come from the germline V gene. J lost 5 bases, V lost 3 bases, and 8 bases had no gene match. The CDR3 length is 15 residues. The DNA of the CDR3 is TGTGCCAGCTCACCCCAGGGGGCGCCCGGGGAGACCCAGTACTTC. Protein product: CASSPQGAPGETQYF. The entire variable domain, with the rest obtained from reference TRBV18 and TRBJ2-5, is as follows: NAGVMQNPRHLVRRRGQEARLRCSPMKGHSHVYWYRQLPEEGLKFMVYLQKENIIDESGMPKERFSAEFPKEGPSILRIQQVVRGDSAAYFCASSPQGAPGETQYFGPGTRLLVL.

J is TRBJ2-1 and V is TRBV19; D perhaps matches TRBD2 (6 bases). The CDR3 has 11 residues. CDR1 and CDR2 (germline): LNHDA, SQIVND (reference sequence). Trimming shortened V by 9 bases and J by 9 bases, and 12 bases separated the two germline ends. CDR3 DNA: TGTGCCAGCATACTAGCCGGTGAGCAGTTCTTC. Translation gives CASILAGEQFF. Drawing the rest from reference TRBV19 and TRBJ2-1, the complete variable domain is DGGITQSPKYLFRKEGQNVTLSCEQNLNHDAMYWYRQDPGQGLRLIYYSQIVNDFQKGDIAEGYSVSREKKESFPLTVTSAQKNPTAFYLCASILAGEQFFGPGTRLTVL.

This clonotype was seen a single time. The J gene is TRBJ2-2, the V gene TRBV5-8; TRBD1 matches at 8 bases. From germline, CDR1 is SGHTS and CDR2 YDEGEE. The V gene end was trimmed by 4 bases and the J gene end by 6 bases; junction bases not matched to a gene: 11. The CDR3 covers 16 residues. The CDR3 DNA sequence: TGTGCCAGCAGCCCACTCCAGACAGGGGTGGCCGGGGAGCTGTTTTTT. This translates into CASSPLQTGVAGELFF.

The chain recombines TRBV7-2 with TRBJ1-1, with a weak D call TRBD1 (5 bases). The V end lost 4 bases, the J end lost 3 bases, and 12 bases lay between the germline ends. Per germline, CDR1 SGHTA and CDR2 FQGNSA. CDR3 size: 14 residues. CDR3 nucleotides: TGTGCCAGCAGCTCCCCCGCGGGGGACACTGAAGCTTTCTTT. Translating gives CASSSPAGDTEAFF.

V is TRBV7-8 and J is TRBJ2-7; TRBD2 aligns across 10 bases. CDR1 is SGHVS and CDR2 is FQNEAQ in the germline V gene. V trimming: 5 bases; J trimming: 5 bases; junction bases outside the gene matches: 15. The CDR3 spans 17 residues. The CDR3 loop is CASSLLVASGSINEQYF. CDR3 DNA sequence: TGTGCCAGCAGCCTCCTCGTGGCTAGCGGGAGTATCAACGAGCAGTACTTC.

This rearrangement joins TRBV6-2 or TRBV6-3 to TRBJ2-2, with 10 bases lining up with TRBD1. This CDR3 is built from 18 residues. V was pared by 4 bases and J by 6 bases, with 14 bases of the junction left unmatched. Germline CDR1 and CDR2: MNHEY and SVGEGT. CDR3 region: CASSSGTGALGVAGELFF. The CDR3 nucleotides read TGTGCCAGCAGTTCTGGGACAGGGGCCTTAGGGGTCGCCGGGGAGCTGTTTTTT.

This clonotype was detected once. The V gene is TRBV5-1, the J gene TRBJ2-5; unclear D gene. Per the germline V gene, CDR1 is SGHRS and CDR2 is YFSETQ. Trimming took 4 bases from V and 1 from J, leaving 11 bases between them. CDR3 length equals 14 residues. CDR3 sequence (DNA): TGCGCCAGCAGCCTGCGGCATGGCCAAGAGACCCAGTACTTC. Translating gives CASSLRHGQETQYF. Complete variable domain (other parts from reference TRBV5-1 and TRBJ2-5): KAGVTQTPRYLIKTRGQQVTLSCSPISGHRSVSWYQQTPGQGLQFLFEYFSETQRNKGNFPGRFSGRQFSNSRSEMNVSTLELGDSALYLCASSLRHGQETQYFGPGTRLLVL.

The CDR3 loop is CASRGDTYEQYF. The CDR3 DNA reads as TGTGCCAGCAGGGGGGACACCTACGAGCAGTACTTC. The J gene is TRBJ2-7, the V gene TRBV6-2 or TRBV6-3, with D maybe TRBD1 (6 bases). CDR1 MNHEY and CDR2 SVGEGT come from the germline V gene. Trimming pared 6 bases from V and 2 bases from J, leaving 8 bases between. There are 12 residues in the CDR3.

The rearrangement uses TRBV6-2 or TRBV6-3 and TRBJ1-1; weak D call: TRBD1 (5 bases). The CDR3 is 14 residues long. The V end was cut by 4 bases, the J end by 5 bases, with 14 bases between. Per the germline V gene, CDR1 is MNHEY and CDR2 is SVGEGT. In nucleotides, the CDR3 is TGTGCCAGCAGTTCCTTGACGGGGGGGACTGAAGCTTTCTTT. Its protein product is CASSSLTGGTEAFF.